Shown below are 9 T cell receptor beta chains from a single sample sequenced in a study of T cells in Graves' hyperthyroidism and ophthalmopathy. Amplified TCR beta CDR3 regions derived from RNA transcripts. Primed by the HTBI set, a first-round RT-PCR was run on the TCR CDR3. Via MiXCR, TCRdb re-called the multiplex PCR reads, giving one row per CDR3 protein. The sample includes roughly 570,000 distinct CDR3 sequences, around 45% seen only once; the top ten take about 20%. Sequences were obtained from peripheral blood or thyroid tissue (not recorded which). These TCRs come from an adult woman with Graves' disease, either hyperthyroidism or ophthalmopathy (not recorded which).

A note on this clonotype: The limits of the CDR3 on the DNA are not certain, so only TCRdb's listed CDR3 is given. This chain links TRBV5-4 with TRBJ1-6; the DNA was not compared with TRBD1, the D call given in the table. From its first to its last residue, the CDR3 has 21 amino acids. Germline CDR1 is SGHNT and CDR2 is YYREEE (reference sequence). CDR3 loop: CASSFYICSARAQGEHSPLHF.

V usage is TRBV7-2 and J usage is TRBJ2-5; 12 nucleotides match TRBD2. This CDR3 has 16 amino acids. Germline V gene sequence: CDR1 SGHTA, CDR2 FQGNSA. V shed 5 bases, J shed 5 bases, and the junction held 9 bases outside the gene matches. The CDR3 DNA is TGTGCCAGCAGCCCCCCTAGCGGGGGGGCAGGGGAGACCCAGTACTTC. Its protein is CASSPPSGGAGETQYF.

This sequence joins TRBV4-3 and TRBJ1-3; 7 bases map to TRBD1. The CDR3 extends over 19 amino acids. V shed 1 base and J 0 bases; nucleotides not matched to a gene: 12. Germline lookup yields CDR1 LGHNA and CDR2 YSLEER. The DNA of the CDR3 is TGCGCCAGCAGCCAAGTTACCGGGACAGTCCGTTCCTCTGGAAACACCATATATTTT. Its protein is CASSQVTGTVRSSGNTIYF.

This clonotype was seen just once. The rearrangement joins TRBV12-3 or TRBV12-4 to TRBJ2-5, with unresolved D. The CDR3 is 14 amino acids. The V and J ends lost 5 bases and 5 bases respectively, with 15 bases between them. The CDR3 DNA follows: TGTGCCAGCAGTACGAGCCGGCTTGGGGAGACCCAGTACTTC. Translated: CASSTSRLGETQYF.

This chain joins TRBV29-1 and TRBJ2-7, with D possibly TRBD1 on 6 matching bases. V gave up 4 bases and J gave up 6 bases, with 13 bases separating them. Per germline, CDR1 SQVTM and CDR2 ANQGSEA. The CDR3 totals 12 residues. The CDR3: CSVVGAPAEQYF. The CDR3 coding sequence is TGCAGCGTTGTGGGGGCCCCCGCCGAGCAGTACTTC.

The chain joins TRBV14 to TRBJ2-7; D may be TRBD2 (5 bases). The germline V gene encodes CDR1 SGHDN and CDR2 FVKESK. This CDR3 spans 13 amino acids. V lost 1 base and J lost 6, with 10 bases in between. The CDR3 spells CASSQVGGAEQYF. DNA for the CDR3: TGTGCCAGCAGCCAAGTTGGAGGTGCCGAGCAGTACTTC.

The CDR3 region has the DNA TGTGCCAGCAGCCAAGCCCGACCCGGGTCCATTCAGTACTTC. Translating gives CASSQARPGSIQYF. V is TRBV14 and J is TRBJ2-4; D is ambiguous. The CDR3 consists of 14 residues. CDR1 is SGHDN and CDR2 is FVKESK in the germline V gene. V gave up 1 base and J gave up 9 bases, with 13 bases separating them.

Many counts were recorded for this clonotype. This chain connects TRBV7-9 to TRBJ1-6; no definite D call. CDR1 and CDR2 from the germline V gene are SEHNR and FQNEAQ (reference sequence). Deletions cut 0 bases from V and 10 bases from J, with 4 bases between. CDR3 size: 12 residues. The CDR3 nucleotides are TGTGCCAGCAGCTTAGCGGTCTCACCCCTCCACTTT. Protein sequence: CASSLAVSPLHF.

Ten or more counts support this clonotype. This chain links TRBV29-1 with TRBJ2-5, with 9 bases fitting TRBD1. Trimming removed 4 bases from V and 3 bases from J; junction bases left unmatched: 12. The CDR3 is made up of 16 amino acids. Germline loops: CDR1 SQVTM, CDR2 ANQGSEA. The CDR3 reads CSVATVQGAAKETQYF. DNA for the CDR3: TGCAGCGTTGCAACAGTACAGGGGGCGGCGAAAGAGACCCAGTACTTC.